Following are 5 T cell receptor beta chains from one sample sequenced in a study of blood T cell repertoires in COVID-19. Assay: immunoSEQ multiplex PCR; the TCRdb copy retains only in-frame clones and omits some. This repertoire shows fewer than 700,000 clones, 85% to 90% found once; its top ten account for roughly 8%. Sequenced: peripheral blood. These receptors were taken from a woman aged 45-60 years with COVID-19, enrolled during active disease.

This chain connects TRBV19 to TRBJ1-5, with 7 bases identical to TRBD1. The length of the CDR3 is 15 residues. J lost 4 bases, V lost 5 bases, and 8 bases had no gene match. Germline V gene sequence: CDR1 LNHDA, CDR2 SQIVND (reference sequence). The chain's CDR3 is CASSSGTAPNQPQHF. The CDR3 DNA reads TGTGCCAGTAGTTCTGGGACAGCACCAAATCAGCCCCAGCATTTT.

V and J are TRBV5-3 and TRBJ1-2; 11 nucleotides line up with TRBD1. TRBV5-3 is marked as an open reading frame, function uncertain. V trimming: 1 base; J trimming: 7 bases; junction bases outside the gene matches: 9. The CDR3 is 16 residues long. CDR3 bases: TGTGCCAGAAGCTTGAGTCGGACAGGGGGCTTCTTTGGCTACACCTTC. Protein product: CARSLSRTGGFFGYTF.

The rearrangement links TRBV10-3 to TRBJ2-7; 8 bases agree with TRBD1. This CDR3 has 13 residues. V shed 6 bases, J shed 2 bases, and the junction held 3 bases outside the gene matches. The germline CDR1 and CDR2 sequences are ENHRY and SYGVKD. CDR3 nucleotide sequence: TGTGCCATCAGCGGACAGGGAACCTACGAGCAGTACTTC. This sequence encodes CAISGQGTYEQYF.

V is TRBV5-4 and J is TRBJ2-2; 8 nucleotides align to TRBD1. There are 16 residues in the CDR3. V was pared by 6 bases and J by 5 bases, with 12 bases of the junction left unmatched. Germline V CDR1 and CDR2: SGHNT, YYREEE (reference sequence). CDR3 sequence (DNA): TGTGCCAGCACCCCAACGGTGACAGGGGCGACCGGGGAGCTGTTTTTT. Translation gives CASTPTVTGATGELFF.

The rearrangement links TRBV6-6 to TRBJ1-1; 9 bases line up with TRBD1. CDR3 length equals 16 residues. The germline gives CDR1 MNHNY, CDR2 SVGAGI (reference sequence). V lost 6 bases to trimming and J lost 1 base; unmatched junction nucleotides: 9. The CDR3 region has the DNA TGTGCCAGCAGAAGAACAGGGGGCGCGAAGAACACTGAAGCTTTCTTT. It codes for CASRRTGGAKNTEAFF.